These 29 T cell receptor beta chains came from one sample sequenced in a study of T cell responses to AZD1222 COVID-19 vaccine. Method: immunoSEQ multiplex PCR; TCRdb's copy keeps in-frame clones and lacks some. The sample has over 100,000 clones, 75% to 90% seen once. Sequencing was performed on peripheral blood, taken on day 0 of AZD1222 vaccination. These receptors all stem from an adult in good health.

J is TRBJ1-4 and V is TRBV6-5; tentatively, D is TRBD1 (6 bases). There are 12 residues in the CDR3. Trimming shortened V by 8 bases and J by 7 bases, and 11 bases separated the two germline ends. Germline V gene lookup returns CDR1 MNHEY and CDR2 SVGAGI. CDR3 in DNA: TGTGCCAGCGCGGGACACGGTGAAAAACTGTTTTTT. It translates to CASAGHGEKLFF.

About this clone itself: The CDR3 carries no conserved terminal phenylalanine or tryptophan, so it likely arises from a read error. The V call is TRBV2, the J call TRBJ1-6, with D possibly being TRBD1 (6 bases). CDR1 is SNHLY, CDR2 FYNNEI, per germline. The CDR3 spans 16 residues. Trimming left V 6 bases short and J 0 bases short, with 12 bases between. The CDR3 reads CASRDGQSSYNSPLHL. The CDR3 region has the DNA TGTGCCAGCAGAGACGGACAGAGCTCCTATAATTCACCCCTCCACCTT.

The chain joins TRBV4-1 to TRBJ1-3; TRBD1 matches 9 bases. The CDR3 runs 17 residues. The trim removed 1 base at V and 1 base at J, leaving 5 bases unmatched. The germline CDR1 and CDR2 sequences are MGHRA and YSYEKL. DNA of the CDR3: TGCGCCAGCAGCCAAGTTCCGGGACAGGGTTCTGGAAACACCATATATTTT. As protein: CASSQVPGQGSGNTIYF.

The chain uses TRBV5-1 and TRBJ2-7, with D perhaps matching TRBD2 (6 bases). Deletions cut 6 bases from V and 2 bases from J, with 21 bases between. The germline V gene encodes CDR1 SGHRS and CDR2 YFSETQ. This CDR3 contains 16 residues. This CDR3 is CASKVRSGAVAYEQYF. DNA of the CDR3: TGCGCCAGCAAGGTTAGGTCGGGAGCCGTCGCCTACGAGCAGTACTTC.

The V and J genes are TRBV3-1 (or the pseudogene TRBV3-2) and TRBJ1-3; D call uncertain. The CDR3 extends over 14 amino acids. Germline V CDR1 and CDR2: LGHDT, YNNKEL (reference sequence). V dropped 4 bases and J dropped 3 bases, with 10 bases sitting between them. CDR3 sequence reads: CASSPRTLGNTIYF. The CDR3 DNA sequence: TGTGCCAGCAGCCCGAGGACGCTTGGAAACACCATATATTTT.

The V and J genes are TRBV6-2 or TRBV6-3 and TRBJ2-3; no clear D gene. Germline lookup yields CDR1 MNHEY and CDR2 SVGEGT. The CDR3 contains 14 residues. V lost 5 bases to trimming and J lost 6 bases, with 15 bases between them. The CDR3 nucleotides read TGTGCCAGCAGTAGACTGGACGGCCTCGATACGCAGTATTTT. It translates to CASSRLDGLDTQYF.

The rearrangement uses TRBV30 and TRBJ1-5; D gene ambiguous. The germline V and J ends were trimmed by 0 bases and 5 bases, with 8 bases remaining between them. CDR1 GTSNPN and CDR2 SVGIG come from the germline V gene (reference sequence). The CDR3 has 13 amino acids. The CDR3 spells CAWSVGTDQPQHF. In DNA form, the CDR3 reads TGTGCCTGGAGTGTAGGAACGGATCAGCCCCAGCATTTT.

The genes are TRBV30 and TRBJ1-4; no clear D. Germline V gives CDR1 GTSNPN, CDR2 SVGIG (reference sequence). The CDR3 length is 17 residues. V lost 4 bases and J lost 2, with 20 bases in between. The CDR3: CAWTRSARRVTNEKLFF. The CDR3 DNA is TGTGCCTGGACCCGCTCCGCCCGGCGGGTTACTAATGAAAAACTGTTTTTT.

The CDR3: CASSPRTGGVDQPQHF. The CDR3 nucleotides read TGTGCCAGCTCACCAAGGACAGGGGGAGTCGATCAGCCCCAGCATTTT. The chain uses TRBV18 and TRBJ1-5; 10 bases are shared with TRBD1. Germline assignment: CDR1 KGHSH and CDR2 LQKENI. Trimming at V came to 2 bases and at J to 5 bases, leaving 6 bases not matched to a gene. The CDR3 consists of 16 residues.

The chain joins TRBV6-1 to TRBJ2-7, with a tentative D call TRBD1 (5 bases). In germline, CDR1 is MNHNS, CDR2 SASEGT. This CDR3 has 16 amino acids. V was trimmed by 2 bases and J by 0 bases, leaving 14 bases between them. The CDR3 DNA sequence: TGTGCCAGCAGTGAAATGGGGCAGCCTATCTCCTACGAGCAGTACTTC. Residues: CASSEMGQPISYEQYF.

The chain employs TRBV24-1 and TRBJ2-1; D gene unclear. The CDR3 totals 16 residues. Germline V gene lookup returns CDR1 KGHDR and CDR2 SFDVKD. V lost 5 bases and J 3 bases, leaving 16 bases between the germline ends. CDR3 sequence reads: CATSVRMERDYNEQFF. The CDR3, as DNA: TGTGCCACCAGTGTCAGAATGGAGAGAGACTACAATGAGCAGTTCTTC.

V usage is TRBV7-9 and J usage is TRBJ2-1; D is unclear. CDR1 SEHNR and CDR2 FQNEAQ come from the germline V gene (reference sequence). The CDR3 covers 12 residues. The CDR3 DNA is TGTGGTCTAGTTAGCTCCTACAATGAGCAGTTCTTC. Its translation is CGLVSSYNEQFF.

The chain has TRBV5-1 and TRBJ1-4; TRBD1 is a possible D gene (5 bases). This CDR3 is 15 amino acids long. Germline V lookup: CDR1 SGHRS, CDR2 YFSETQ. Trimming cost V 4 bases and J 6 bases, with 16 bases left between them. CDR3 sequence reads: CASSPRDPGDEKLFF. For the CDR3, the DNA is TGCGCCAGCAGCCCCCGGGATCCGGGGGATGAAAAACTGTTTTTT.

The chain employs TRBV25-1 and TRBJ1-1; 8 nucleotides align to TRBD1. Trimming took 2 bases from V and 2 from J; bases not matched to a gene: 1. The germline CDR1 and CDR2 sequences are MGHDK and SYGVNS. The CDR3 is made up of 14 amino acids. The CDR3, as DNA: TGTGCCAGCAGTGAAGGACAGGGTAACACTGAAGCTTTCTTT. This gives the protein CASSEGQGNTEAFF.

This rearrangement joins TRBV12-3 or TRBV12-4 to TRBJ2-7; 7 nucleotides match TRBD2. The CDR3 contains 12 residues. J lost 3 bases, V lost 6 bases, and 2 bases had no gene match. The CDR3 nucleotides read TGTGCCAGCAGCTGGACTAGCTACGAGCAGTACTTC. Translation gives CASSWTSYEQYF.

The CDR3 sequence is CASSGSSDSYEQYF. The CDR3 nucleotides are TGTGCCAGCTCCGGAAGTTCGGACTCCTACGAGCAGTACTTC. V usage is TRBV6-5 and J usage is TRBJ2-7; D ambiguous. The CDR3 has 14 residues. CDR1 MNHEY and CDR2 SVGAGI come from the germline V gene. Trimming stripped 8 bases from V and 0 bases from J, with 14 bases between.

J is TRBJ2-7 and V is TRBV29-1; 8 bases map to TRBD1. Germline V gives CDR1 SQVTM, CDR2 ANQGSEA. The length of the CDR3 is 13 residues. The CDR3 spells CSTKNQGADEQYF. The CDR3 DNA is TGCAGTACAAAGAACCAGGGGGCTGACGAGCAGTACTTC.

J is TRBJ1-2 and V is TRBV9, with D hard to call. Trimming took off 3 bases at V and 4 bases at J, with 13 bases between the two ends. CDR1 is SGDLS and CDR2 is YYNGEE in the germline V gene. This CDR3 region has 14 residues. The CDR3 DNA reads as TGTGCCAGCAGCGCGGACGGTGGCCCCTATGGCTACACCTTC. Translation gives CASSADGGPYGYTF.

The chain uses TRBV3-1 (or the pseudogene TRBV3-2) and TRBJ2-1; D ambiguous. This CDR3 contains 17 residues. Germline V gene sequence: CDR1 LGHDT, CDR2 YNNKEL (reference sequence). V was cut by 5 bases and J by 5 bases, with 22 bases left in between. The CDR3 sequence is CASSGRLTLRWNNEQFF. Written as DNA, the CDR3 is TGTGCCAGCAGCGGACGACTTACCTTGCGATGGAACAATGAGCAGTTCTTC.

Concerning this clone itself: Additional DNA sequences in this sample encode the identical CDR3. The genes are TRBV9 and TRBJ1-5; no clear D. V was trimmed by 0 bases and J by 1 base, leaving 5 bases between them. The CDR3 has 14 residues. Looked up from germline, CDR1 is SGDLS and CDR2 is YYNGEE. DNA for the CDR3: TGTGCCAGCAGCGTAGGTGACAGCAATCAGCCCCAGCATTTT. It translates to CASSVGDSNQPQHF.

Written as DNA, the CDR3 is TGTGCCAGCAGTGACGGGGGGCGAACTCAGCCCCAGCATTTT. This translates into CASSDGGRTQPQHF. The V call is TRBV6-1, the J call TRBJ1-5; possible D gene TRBD1, 6 bases. The CDR3 covers 14 residues. V lost 3 bases and J 6 bases, leaving 12 bases between the germline ends. CDR1 and CDR2 (germline): MNHNS, SASEGT.

This chain connects TRBV7-3 to TRBJ2-3; D might be TRBD2 (7 bases). This CDR3 contains 16 residues. The germline V and J ends were trimmed by 0 bases and 0 bases, with 10 bases remaining between them. CDR1 and CDR2 (germline): SGHTA, FQGTGA. DNA of the CDR3: TGTGCCAGCAGCTTAACGGGGGGGCCTAGCACAGATACGCAGTATTTT. Translating it yields CASSLTGGPSTDTQYF.

This chain links TRBV6-5 with TRBJ1-6; TRBD1 is a possible D gene (6 bases). Trimming removed 10 bases from V and 4 bases from J, with 17 bases in between. The germline CDR1 and CDR2 sequences are MNHEY and SVGAGI. The CDR3 has 15 amino acids. The CDR3 protein is CATPQGRGYNSPLHF. DNA for the CDR3: TGTGCCACTCCGCAGGGTAGGGGGTATAATTCACCCCTCCACTTT.

This sequence joins TRBV6-4 and TRBJ1-1; the match to TRBD1 covers 7 bases. Losses at the gene ends were 4 bases for V and 6 bases for J; bases not matched to a gene: 5. Germline V gives CDR1 MRHNA, CDR2 SNTAGT. The CDR3 loop spans 13 amino acids. CDR3 coding DNA: TGTGCCAGCAGTGCCTACAGGGGTTCTGAAGCTTTCTTT. Its protein product is CASSAYRGSEAFF.

This clone was observed a handful of times. The rearrangement joins TRBV7-8 to TRBJ2-6, with TRBD1 as a possible D gene (6 bases). The V and J ends lost 5 bases and 4 bases respectively, with 12 bases between them. The germline V gene has CDR1 SGHVS and CDR2 FQNEAQ. This CDR3 contains 15 residues. This CDR3 is CASSPYRVGANVLTF. The CDR3 coding sequence is TGTGCCAGCAGCCCTTACAGGGTAGGGGCCAACGTCCTGACTTTC.

The J gene is TRBJ2-7, the V gene TRBV6-1, with D uncertain. The CDR3 runs to 16 residues. Trimming left V 0 bases short and J 2 bases short, with 14 bases between. The germline CDR1 and CDR2 sequences are MNHNS and SASEGT. In nucleotides, the CDR3 is TGTGCCAGCAGTGAAGCGCCCGGGCCCTCCCCCTACGAGCAGTACTTC. Its protein is CASSEAPGPSPYEQYF.

The chain links TRBV11-2 to TRBJ2-5; maybe TRBD2 (7 bases). Trimming stripped 5 bases from V and 5 bases from J, with 18 bases between. The CDR3 spans 15 residues. The V gene's germline CDR1 is SGHAT and CDR2 FQNNGV. Here the CDR3 reads CASSPLVGGRETQYF. The CDR3 bases are TGTGCCAGCAGCCCATTAGTGGGGGGGCGTGAGACCCAGTACTTC.

This clone was recorded once. The V call is TRBV19, the J call TRBJ2-1; D uncertain. V dropped 5 bases and J dropped 6 bases, with 8 bases sitting between them. The germline V gene encodes CDR1 LNHDA and CDR2 SQIVND (reference sequence). CDR3 size: 12 residues. The CDR3 loop reads CASSLSSNEQFF. The CDR3, as DNA: TGTGCCAGTAGTCTTTCTAGCAATGAGCAGTTCTTC.

The rearrangement uses TRBV4-1 and TRBJ2-7; 8 bases are shared with TRBD1. The V and J ends lost 4 bases and 1 base, in that order; junction bases with no gene match: 6. The CDR3 has 15 amino acids. The germline V gene has CDR1 MGHRA and CDR2 YSYEKL. The CDR3 DNA follows: TGCGCCAGCAGCCCCACGGACAGGGTGTCCTACGAGCAGTACTTC. Translated, it gives CASSPTDRVSYEQYF.